A single sample gave rise to the 11 T cell receptor beta chains below, sequenced in a study of shared T cell receptors in the human thymus. The repertoire was sequenced with immunoSEQ multiplex PCR; TCRdb's copy has only in-frame clones and lacks some. The data contain 700,000 or so clones, over 75% of them singletons. These data are also associated with another study on human thymus T cells.

The sequenced sample was thymocytes. The receptors stem from a girl under three years old with a congenital heart defect.

V and J are TRBV28 and TRBJ1-1, with D uncertain. V was trimmed by 3 bases and J by 4 bases, leaving 15 bases between them. This CDR3 is 15 amino acids long. CDR1 and CDR2 from the germline V gene are MDHEN and SYDVKM. The CDR3 bases are TGTGCCAGCAGTTTTGAGGTTACGGGATCCACTGAAGCTTTCTTT. Its translation is CASSFEVTGSTEAFF. The whole variable domain, remainder taken from reference TRBV28 and TRBJ1-1, is DVKVTQSSRYLVKRTGEKVFLECVQDMDHENMFWYRQDPGLGLRLIYFSYDVKMKEKGDIPEGYSVSREKKERFSLILESASTNQTSMYLCASSFEVTGSTEAFFGQGTRLTVV.

The chain combines TRBV29-1 with TRBJ2-1; D unresolved. V was clipped by 4 bases and J by 4 bases, with 26 bases between them. This CDR3 contains 18 residues. Looked up from germline, CDR1 is SQVTM and CDR2 is ANQGSEA. The CDR3 sequence is CSVVNYVLRHVEYNEQFF. Here the CDR3 DNA reads TGCAGCGTTGTAAATTATGTATTGAGACACGTCGAATACAATGAGCAGTTCTTC.

The chain combines TRBV11-2 with TRBJ2-3, with D maybe TRBD1 (6 bases). The CDR3 has 14 amino acids. V was clipped by 4 bases and J by 4 bases, with 12 bases between them. The germline V gene encodes CDR1 SGHAT and CDR2 FQNNGV. CDR3 in DNA: TGTGCCAGCAGCTGGGGGCGGGCAGCAGATACGCAGTATTTT. Amino acids: CASSWGRAADTQYF. Based on the CDR3 plus reference TRBV11-2 and TRBJ2-3, the full variable domain is EAGVAQSPRYKIIEKRQSVAFWCNPISGHATLYWYQQILGQGPKLLIQFQNNGVVDDSQLPKDRFSAERLKGVDSTLKIQPAKLEDSAVYLCASSWGRAADTQYFGPGTRLTVL.

This chain joins TRBV2 and TRBJ2-3, with 10 bases fitting TRBD2. Germline-derived CDR1 and CDR2 are SNHLY and FYNNEI. This CDR3 has 19 amino acids. The V gene end was trimmed by 3 bases and the J gene end by 1 base; junction bases not matched to a gene: 13. This CDR3 is CASSEFVLAGENRTDTQYF. The CDR3 DNA sequence: TGTGCCAGCAGTGAGTTCGTTCTAGCGGGGGAGAACCGCACAGATACGCAGTATTTT.

V usage is TRBV5-1 and J usage is TRBJ2-7; tentative D call: TRBD1 (6 bases). CDR1 and CDR2 from the germline V gene are SGHRS and YFSETQ. CDR3 length: 16 residues. The V gene lost 0 bases and the J gene lost 2 bases, with 15 bases spanning the gap. CDR3 amino acids: CASSLALQGTPYEQYF. The CDR3 nucleotides read TGCGCCAGCAGCTTGGCCTTACAGGGTACACCCTACGAGCAGTACTTC.

The J gene is TRBJ1-2, the V gene TRBV11-2; 9 positions match TRBD1. Losses at the gene ends were 6 bases for V and 1 base for J; bases not matched to a gene: 12. Germline V gene sequence: CDR1 SGHAT, CDR2 FQNNGV. This CDR3 region has 17 residues. The CDR3 coding sequence is TGTGCCAGCAGTCTTCCCCGGGACAGGGAAGATAACTATGGCTACACCTTC. Amino acids: CASSLPRDREDNYGYTF.

CDR3 sequence: CASSLAHRTEAFF. In DNA form, the CDR3 reads TGTGCCAGCAGCTTAGCGCACAGGACGGAAGCTTTCTTT. V is TRBV7-6 and J is TRBJ1-1, with D tentatively TRBD1 (5 bases). The CDR3 has 13 amino acids. V lost 0 bases to trimming and J lost 8 bases, with 10 bases between them. The germline CDR1 and CDR2 sequences are SGHVS and FNYEAQ.

This chain links TRBV4-1 with TRBJ2-7, with a possible D match to TRBD1 (5 bases). This CDR3 is 16 amino acids long. Looked up from germline, CDR1 is MGHRA and CDR2 is YSYEKL. Trimming pared 1 base from V and 2 bases from J, leaving 15 bases between. The CDR3 loop reads CASSQGKRGRPYEQYF. The DNA for the CDR3 is TGCGCCAGCAGCCAAGGCAAAAGGGGTCGGCCCTACGAGCAGTACTTC.

The rearrangement joins TRBV16 to TRBJ1-2; 7 bases match TRBD1. The CDR3 covers 17 residues. The germline gives CDR1 KGHSY, CDR2 FQNENV. Losses at the gene ends were 1 base for V and 4 bases for J; bases not matched to a gene: 12. The CDR3 sequence: CASSQLGEDRITYGYTF. The CDR3 DNA reads TGTGCCAGCAGCCAATTGGGGGAGGACAGGATAACCTATGGCTACACCTTC.

This chain links TRBV2 with TRBJ2-1, with D perhaps TRBD2 (5 bases). The ends were cut back, 6 bases at V and 7 bases at J, with 7 bases in the middle. Looked up from germline, CDR1 is SNHLY and CDR2 is FYNNEI. CDR3 length equals 11 residues. The CDR3: CASRGGNEQFF. The CDR3 DNA reads TGTGCCAGCAGAGGCGGGAATGAGCAGTTCTTC.

A single count supports this clone. The J gene is TRBJ2-5, the V gene TRBV9; weak D call: TRBD1 (6 bases). Per germline, CDR1 SGDLS and CDR2 YYNGEE. Between the trimmed V and J ends, which lost 4 bases and 0 bases, there was a span of 28 bases. This CDR3 region has 20 residues. The CDR3 loop reads CASSNPGWGTPRPDQETQYF. The CDR3 DNA reads TGTGCCAGCAGCAACCCAGGGTGGGGGACACCACGTCCGGACCAAGAGACCCAGTACTTC.